Described below is a single T cell receptor (beta chain) sequence and its context. The target antigen is unknown. The entry originates in a study of cytomegalovirus exposure and HLA in healthy donors. The study's findings and limits: Some TCR beta chains (164 of them) were listed as cytomegalovirus-associated. While the bulk of TCR sequences proved rare, some public TCRs turned up in many donors. In vitro experiments confirmed that three CMV-associated chains were specific for CMV antigens.

V dropped 6 bases and J dropped 2; count of bases not matched to a gene: 10. The germline V gene has CDR1 MNHEY and CDR2 SMNVEV (reference sequence). CDR3 length: 16 residues. The assay was immunoSEQ multiplex PCR, and TCRdb's table has in-frame clones only and misses some. The sample consists of 250,000 to 400,000 clones, nearly 90% of them appearing once. The sequence derives from a man younger than 45 in good health and CMV-seronegative. V gene TRBV27 combines with J gene TRBJ2-5; 9 nucleotides line up with TRBD2. The specimen sequenced was PBMCs. Here the CDR3 reads CASSQISGGKQETQYF. As DNA, the CDR3 is TGTGCCAGCAGCCAAATAAGCGGGGGGAAGCAAGAGACCCAGTACTTC.